Listed here is a single TCR beta chain. Here immunoSEQ multiplex PCR was the method, and the copy in TCRdb shows in-frame clones only, minus some. The sample includes around 150,000 clones, roughly 90% of them seen just once. The data are from a study of control samples from healthy donors and cancer patients. The sequence was obtained from a young man in good health. The specimen sequenced was blood.

CDR3: CASSQARRYEQFF. CDR3 DNA: TGCGCCAGCAGCCAAGCCCGGAGGTATGAGCAGTTCTTC. V is TRBV5-1 and J is TRBJ2-1, with D perhaps matching TRBD2 (5 bases). V dropped 4 bases and J dropped 8 bases, with 13 bases sitting between them. CDR3 length: 13 amino acids. Germline V gene sequence: CDR1 SGHRS, CDR2 YFSETQ.